This TCR beta chain was obtained from a study of control samples from healthy donors and cancer patients. Method: immunoSEQ multiplex PCR; TCRdb's copy keeps in-frame clones and lacks some. The repertoire holds roughly 79,000 clones, with roughly 82% as singletons. Deletions cut 2 bases from V and 6 bases from J, with 16 bases between. In germline, CDR1 is MNHEY, CDR2 SMNVEV (reference sequence). This CDR3 comprises 15 residues. This chain links TRBV27 with TRBJ1-2, with a tentative D call TRBD1 (6 bases). The source of this sequence is a man aged 50 or older in good health. What was sequenced was blood. In DNA, the CDR3 is TGTGCCAGCAGTTTAAATGGACAGAATTCTCATGGCTACACCTTC. This translates into CASSLNGQNSHGYTF.